These 14 T cell receptor beta chains were all obtained from the same sample, sequenced in a study of spatial heterogeneity in lung cancer. The time point was: sample taken at primary tumor resection. Sequencing of whole RNA from tumor, nontumor lung or frozen PBMC involved no sorting. Via MiXCR, TCRdb re-called the 5' RACE reads, giving one row per CDR3 protein. This table holds over 6,500 distinct CDR3 sequences, over 5% found once. The source material was normal lung tissue next to the tumor, sampled at surgery. The receptors shown here come from a female donor with early-stage non-small cell lung cancer.

This clonotype was seen a few times. The size of this beta chain means little, since it is a stray read in a library made for alpha chains. The chain has TRBV5-1 and TRBJ1-1; D gene unclear. The CDR3 loop spans 13 amino acids. Germline V gene sequence: CDR1 SGHRS, CDR2 YFSETQ. Deletions cut 7 bases from V and 1 base from J, with 11 bases between. The CDR3 protein is CASGREGNTEAFF. The CDR3 DNA sequence: TGCGCCAGCGGGCGTGAGGGGAACACTGAAGCTTTCTTT.

By frequency in the sample, this clonotype is medium-sized. The library was designed around alpha chains, so this beta chain is a stray read whose abundance carries little weight. The rearrangement joins TRBV28 to TRBJ1-5; D uncertain. Germline CDR1 and CDR2: MDHEN and SYDVKM. CDR3 length equals 13 residues. The V end lost 3 bases, the J end lost 5 bases, and 8 bases lay between the germline ends. The DNA for the CDR3 is TGTGCCAGCAGTTTTGGGTTGGATCAGCCCCAGCATTTT. Its protein is CASSFGLDQPQHF.

At least ten counts were recorded for this clonotype. This beta chain represents an off-target read in a library built for alpha chains; its size is of limited meaning. The chain recombines TRBV19 with TRBJ2-6; D is possibly TRBD1 (6 bases). Germline V gives CDR1 LNHDA, CDR2 SQIVND (reference sequence). The CDR3 is 15 amino acids. Deletions cut 9 bases from V and 0 bases from J, with 12 bases between. The DNA for the CDR3 is TGTGCCAGCGAGGACAGTCTCTCTGGGGCCAACGTCCTGACTTTC. This encodes CASEDSLSGANVLTF.

This clonotype rates as medium-sized. The library was prepared for alpha chains; this beta chain is a stray read, so its frequency means little. V and J are TRBV27 and TRBJ2-5, with TRBD1 as a possible D gene (6 bases). This CDR3 spans 14 amino acids. V lost 4 bases and J 5 bases, leaving 14 bases between the germline ends. Germline V gene data show CDR1 as MNHEY and CDR2 as SMNVEV (reference sequence). The DNA of the CDR3 is TGTGCCAGCAGTTCCACAGGGAAGTGGGAGACCCAGTACTTC. It codes for CASSSTGKWETQYF.

The table lists this clonotype with many counts. This beta chain is a stray read from a library made for alpha chains; its abundance is not meaningful. The CDR3 loop is CSASTTSTASYGYTF. The CDR3, as DNA: TGCAGTGCTAGCACTACCTCGACAGCTTCCTATGGCTACACCTTC. The rearrangement uses TRBV20-1 and TRBJ1-2; D is possibly TRBD1 (5 bases). Trimming took off 3 bases at V and 4 bases at J, with 18 bases between the two ends. Germline V gene data show CDR1 as DFQATT and CDR2 as SNEGSKA (reference sequence). The CDR3 sequence is 15 residues long.

About this clonotype: This beta chain is an off-target read within a library intended for alpha chains, so its frequency means little. This chain uses TRBV30 with TRBJ2-1; D might be TRBD1 or TRBD2, each matching 6 bases. Germline V gives CDR1 GTSNPN, CDR2 SVGIG (reference sequence). Trimming stripped 3 bases from V and 7 bases from J, with 19 bases between. The CDR3 is 15 residues long. The CDR3 spells CAWRGGRQEWNEQFF. CDR3 bases: TGTGCCTGGAGAGGGGGGAGACAGGAGTGGAATGAGCAGTTCTTC.

Concerning this clonotype itself: This beta chain represents an off-target read in a library built for alpha chains; its size is of limited meaning. The genes are TRBV10-3 and TRBJ2-3; TRBD2 aligns across 7 bases. CDR1 and CDR2 (germline): ENHRY, SYGVKD. The V segment lost 11 bases and the J segment 1 base; nucleotides outside the gene matches: 12. The CDR3 sequence is 15 residues long. The CDR3 DNA reads as TGTGCCCCGTACGTTGGCGGGAGCTGCACAGATACGCAGTATTTT. Protein sequence: CAPYVGGSCTDTQYF.

This clonotype has at least ten counts. The library was built for alpha chains, so this beta chain is an off-target read and its size means little. V is TRBV7-2 and J is TRBJ2-3; D is ambiguous. Germline-derived CDR1 and CDR2 are SGHTA and FQGNSA. Trimming removed 1 base from V and 1 base from J, with 0 bases in between. The CDR3 has 12 residues. The CDR3 protein is CASSLGTDTQYF. CDR3 DNA: TGTGCCAGCAGCTTAGGCACAGATACGCAGTATTTT.

This clonotype was seen more than once but under ten times. This beta chain slipped into a library made for alpha chains as a stray read, so its size is not meaningful. V and J are TRBV12-3 or TRBV12-4 and TRBJ1-5; 9 bases are a match to TRBD1. V was clipped by 5 bases and J by 6 bases; unmatched bases: 8. This CDR3 region has 15 residues. The CDR3 is CASSPRDRVGQPQHF. CDR3 DNA sequence: TGTGCCAGCAGTCCGCGGGACAGGGTCGGTCAGCCCCAGCATTTT.

This clonotype is judged medium-sized (0.01 to 0.1%). A library made for alpha chains picked up this beta chain off target, so its size means little. The V and J genes are TRBV19 and TRBJ1-5, with D possibly TRBD1 on 6 matching bases. The CDR3 has 11 residues. V lost 11 bases and J lost 8, with 13 bases in between. Germline V CDR1 and CDR2: LNHDA, SQIVND (reference sequence). CDR3 DNA sequence: TGTGCCGGAGGGGGTGCGGAGCCCCAGCATTTT. Residues: CAGGGAEPQHF.

Within the sample, this clonotype is medium-sized. As an off-target read in a library built for alpha chains, this beta chain has a frequency of little significance. The CDR3 region is CASSRTGTATDTQYF. In nucleotides, the CDR3 is TGCGCCAGCAGCCGGACCGGGACAGCCACAGATACGCAGTATTTT. The chain has TRBV5-1 and TRBJ2-3, with 7 bases aligning to TRBD1. Germline V lookup: CDR1 SGHRS, CDR2 YFSETQ. The CDR3 covers 15 residues. With V trimmed by 4 bases and J by 2 bases, 7 bases remained unmatched.

Turning to this clonotype: This beta chain appears as a stray read in a library generated for alpha chains; its size is not informative. This chain connects TRBV28 to TRBJ1-5, with D uncertain. The CDR3 runs 14 residues. V lost 5 bases and J 1 base, leaving 9 bases between the germline ends. The V gene's germline CDR1 is MDHEN and CDR2 SYDVKM. CDR3 region: CASSRGRSNQPQHF. DNA of the CDR3: TGTGCCAGCAGTCGCGGACGGAGCAATCAGCCCCAGCATTTT.

This clonotype occurred many times. With the library built for alpha chains, this beta chain is off target and its frequency is not meaningful. The rearrangement links TRBV7-9 to TRBJ2-4, with 8 bases matching TRBD1. The CDR3 runs 15 residues. Germline CDR1 reads SEHNR; CDR2 reads FQNEAQ (reference sequence). Trimming cost V 3 bases and J 2 bases; bases outside gene matches: 3. CDR3 in DNA: TGTGCCAGCAGCTTTTACAGGGGGACCAAAAACATTCAGTACTTC. Translation gives CASSFYRGTKNIQYF. Complete variable domain (other parts from reference TRBV7-9 and TRBJ2-4): DTGVSQNPRHKITKRGQNVTFRCDPISEHNRLYWYRQTLGQGPEFLTYFQNEAQLEKSRLLSDRFSAERPKGSFSTLEIQRTEQGDSAMYLCASSFYRGTKNIQYFGAGTRLSVL.

The sample holds many counts of this clonotype. As an off-target read in a library built for alpha chains, this beta chain has a frequency of little significance. The gene calls are TRBV20-1 and TRBJ1-2; D is possibly TRBD1 (5 bases). Trimming took 1 base from V and 8 from J, leaving 14 bases between them. Germline V CDR1 and CDR2: DFQATT, SNEGSKA (reference sequence). This CDR3 has 13 residues. The CDR3 here is CSARGDYPRGYTF. The DNA of the CDR3 is TGCAGTGCTAGAGGGGACTATCCGAGAGGCTACACCTTC.